Below, 8 T cell receptor beta chains from the same sample are listed, as sequenced in a study of long-term antiretroviral therapy in people with HIV. Assay version v3.0 of immunoSEQ was used, and it was run at survey level. Sequenced by immunoSEQ multiplex PCR; TCRdb stores in-frame clones only, minus some. The table shows about 25,000 clones, with about 86% occurring only once. The sample in question was unsorted PBMCs, obtained 0.7 years before starting antiretroviral therapy. These receptors were collected from a man aged 25-45 years with HIV.

The V and J genes are TRBV6-5 and TRBJ1-6; D remains unclear. Germline loops: CDR1 MNHEY, CDR2 SVGAGI. V gave up 7 bases and J gave up 13 bases, with 14 bases separating them. The CDR3 is made up of 12 amino acids. The CDR3: CASTFPGRPLHF. CDR3 nucleotides: TGTGCCAGCACCTTCCCGGGTCGGCCCCTCCACTTT.

V and J are TRBV28 and TRBJ2-4; 8 bases map to TRBD2. The germline gives CDR1 MDHEN, CDR2 SYDVKM. V lost 3 bases, J lost 1 base, and 5 bases stayed unmatched. The CDR3 has 16 residues. The CDR3 here is CASSFTPGGAKNIQYF. In DNA form, the CDR3 reads TGTGCCAGCAGTTTTACCCCGGGGGGGGCCAAAAACATTCAGTACTTC.

This rearrangement joins TRBV19 to TRBJ1-5; D unclear. Trimming removed 7 bases at V and 9 bases at J, with 19 bases between. CDR1 is LNHDA and CDR2 is SQIVND in the germline V gene (reference sequence). The CDR3 contains 14 residues. This CDR3 is CASNYRTSSLPQHF. Here the CDR3 DNA reads TGTGCCAGTAATTATCGGACTTCCAGCTTGCCCCAGCATTTT.

The rearrangement joins TRBV15 to TRBJ2-1, with 12 bases matching TRBD2. Germline-derived CDR1 and CDR2 are LNHNV and YYDKDF (reference sequence). Trimming removed 4 bases from V and 2 bases from J; junction bases left unmatched: 12. The CDR3 covers 19 residues. In nucleotides, the CDR3 is TGTGCCACCAGCACCCGACTAGCGGGGGATACAAAGCCCTACAATGAGCAGTTCTTC. Translation: CATSTRLAGDTKPYNEQFF.

The V gene is TRBV30, the J gene TRBJ2-7; possibly TRBD1 or TRBD2 for D (5 bases each). V lost 2 bases, J lost 7 bases, and 12 bases lay in between. Germline V gene data show CDR1 as GTSNPN and CDR2 as SVGIG (reference sequence). The CDR3 contains 12 residues. As DNA, the CDR3 is TGTGCCTGGAGTCTCGGGGCCAGTGAGCAGTACTTC. Its protein is CAWSLGASEQYF.

The CDR3 is CASSHRGTNTDTQYF. DNA for the CDR3: TGTGCCAGCAGCCACCGTGGGACCAACACAGATACGCAGTATTTT. This chain connects TRBV14 to TRBJ2-3; D tentatively fits TRBD1 or TRBD2 (5 bases each). The CDR3 runs 15 residues. Germline lookup yields CDR1 SGHDN and CDR2 FVKESK. Trimming took off 3 bases at V and 2 bases at J, with 12 bases between the two ends. Filled out from reference TRBV14 and TRBJ2-3, the complete variable domain reads EAGVTQFPSHSVIEKGQTVTLRCDPISGHDNLYWYRRVMGKEIKFLLHFVKESKQDESGMPNNRFLAERTGGTYSTLKVQPAELEDSGVYFCASSHRGTNTDTQYFGPGTRLTVL.

The V gene is TRBV6-1, the J gene TRBJ2-2; D unresolved. In germline, CDR1 is MNHNS, CDR2 SASEGT. V lost 2 bases to trimming and J lost 7 bases, with 11 bases between them. The CDR3 has 14 amino acids. The DNA for the CDR3 is TGTGCCAGCAGTGAAAGTATATCGCACGGGGAGCTGTTTTTT. Translated, it gives CASSESISHGELFF.

The J gene is TRBJ2-4, the V gene TRBV6-6, with 7 bases fitting TRBD2. The germline CDR1 and CDR2 sequences are MNHNY and SVGAGI (reference sequence). V dropped 6 bases and J dropped 0; count of bases not matched to a gene: 8. This CDR3 has 16 amino acids. The CDR3 sequence is CASSPTSDLAKNIQYF. CDR3 nucleotides: TGTGCCAGCAGCCCCACTAGCGACCTAGCCAAAAACATTCAGTACTTC.